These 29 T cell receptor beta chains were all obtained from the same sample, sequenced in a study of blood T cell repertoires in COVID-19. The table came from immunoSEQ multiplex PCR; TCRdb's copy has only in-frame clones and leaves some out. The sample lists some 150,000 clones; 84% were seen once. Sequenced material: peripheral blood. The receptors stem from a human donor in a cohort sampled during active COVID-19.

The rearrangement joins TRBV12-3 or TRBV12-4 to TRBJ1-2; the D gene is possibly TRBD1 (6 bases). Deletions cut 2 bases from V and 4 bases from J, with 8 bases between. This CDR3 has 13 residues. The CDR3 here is CASSLRGGYGYTF. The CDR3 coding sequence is TGTGCCAGCAGTTTAAGGGGGGGCTATGGCTACACCTTC.

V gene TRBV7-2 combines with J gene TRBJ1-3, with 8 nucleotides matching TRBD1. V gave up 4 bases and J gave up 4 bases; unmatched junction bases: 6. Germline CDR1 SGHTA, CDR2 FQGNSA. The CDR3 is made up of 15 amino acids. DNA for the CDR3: TGTGCCAGCAGCTCGCGACAGGGGAGGGGAAACACCATATATTTT. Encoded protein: CASSSRQGRGNTIYF.

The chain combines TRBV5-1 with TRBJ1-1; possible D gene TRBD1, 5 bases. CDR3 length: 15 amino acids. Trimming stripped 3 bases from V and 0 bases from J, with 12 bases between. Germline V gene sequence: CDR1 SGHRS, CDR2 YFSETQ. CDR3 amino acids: CASSSPKGMNTEAFF. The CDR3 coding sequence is TGCGCCAGCAGCTCGCCTAAGGGGATGAACACTGAAGCTTTCTTT. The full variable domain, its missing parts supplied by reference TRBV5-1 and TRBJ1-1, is KAGVTQTPRYLIKTRGQQVTLSCSPISGHRSVSWYQQTPGQGLQFLFEYFSETQRNKGNFPGRFSGRQFSNSRSEMNVSTLELGDSALYLCASSSPKGMNTEAFFGQGTRLTVV.

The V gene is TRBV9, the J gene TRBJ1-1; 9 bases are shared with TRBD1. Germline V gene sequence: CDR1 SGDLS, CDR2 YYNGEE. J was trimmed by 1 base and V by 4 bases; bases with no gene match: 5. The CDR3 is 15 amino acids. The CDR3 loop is CASSPEGQGNTEAFF. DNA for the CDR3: TGTGCCAGCAGCCCAGAGGGACAGGGGAACACTGAAGCTTTCTTT.

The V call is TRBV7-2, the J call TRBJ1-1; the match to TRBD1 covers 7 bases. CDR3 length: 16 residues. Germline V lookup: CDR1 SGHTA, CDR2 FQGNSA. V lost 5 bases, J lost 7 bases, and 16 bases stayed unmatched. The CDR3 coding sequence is TGTGCCAGCAGCCTAAGGGCCGCGGGACAGAGAAGTGAAGCTTTCTTT. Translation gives CASSLRAAGQRSEAFF.

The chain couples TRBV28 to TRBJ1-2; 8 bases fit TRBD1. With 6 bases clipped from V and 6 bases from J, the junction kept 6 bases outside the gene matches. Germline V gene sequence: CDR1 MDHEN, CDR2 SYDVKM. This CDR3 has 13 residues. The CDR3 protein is CASRPGTGNGYTF. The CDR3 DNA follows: TGTGCCAGCAGACCCGGGACAGGCAATGGCTACACCTTC.

The CDR3 DNA is TGCGCCAGCAGGGGGGGGCCCAGCTCCTACGAGCAGTACGTC. Protein sequence: CASRGGPSSYEQYV. This chain links TRBV5-1 with TRBJ2-7; perhaps TRBD2 as D (7 bases). Germline-derived CDR1 and CDR2 are SGHRS and YFSETQ. The CDR3 sequence is 14 residues long. V was trimmed by 5 bases and J by 0 bases, leaving 12 bases between them.

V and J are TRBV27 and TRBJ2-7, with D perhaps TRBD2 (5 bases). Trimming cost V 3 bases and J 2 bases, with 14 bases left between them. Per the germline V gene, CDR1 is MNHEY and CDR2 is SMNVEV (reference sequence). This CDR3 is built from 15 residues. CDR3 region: CASSLQRVGPYEQYV. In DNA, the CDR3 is TGTGCCAGCAGTTTGCAGAGGGTCGGGCCCTACGAGCAGTACGTC.

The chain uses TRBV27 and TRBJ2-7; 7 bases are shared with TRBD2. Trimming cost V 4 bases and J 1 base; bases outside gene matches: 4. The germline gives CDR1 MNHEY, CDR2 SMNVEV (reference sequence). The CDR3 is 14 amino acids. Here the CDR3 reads CASSYPSGSYEQYV. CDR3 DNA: TGTGCCAGCAGTTATCCTAGCGGATCCTACGAGCAGTACGTC.

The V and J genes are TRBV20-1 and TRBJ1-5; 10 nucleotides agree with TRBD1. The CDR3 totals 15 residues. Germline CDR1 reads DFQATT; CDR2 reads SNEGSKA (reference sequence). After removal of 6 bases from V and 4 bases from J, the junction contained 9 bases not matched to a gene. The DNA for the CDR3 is TGCAGTGCGAGTCCGGGACAGGGGAAAAATCAGCCCCAGCATTTT. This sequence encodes CSASPGQGKNQPQHF.

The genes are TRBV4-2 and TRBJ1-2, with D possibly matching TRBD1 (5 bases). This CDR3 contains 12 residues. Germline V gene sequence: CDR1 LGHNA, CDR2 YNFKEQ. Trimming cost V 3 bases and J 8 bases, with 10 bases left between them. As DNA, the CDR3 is TGTGCCAGCAGCCAGTGGGGGGAAGGCTACACCTTC. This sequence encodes CASSQWGEGYTF.

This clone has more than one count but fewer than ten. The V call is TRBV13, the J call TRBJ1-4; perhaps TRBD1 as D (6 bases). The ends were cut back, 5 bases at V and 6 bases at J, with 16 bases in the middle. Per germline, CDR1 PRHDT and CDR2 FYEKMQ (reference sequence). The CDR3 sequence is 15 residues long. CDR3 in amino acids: CASSPRGRGDEKLFF. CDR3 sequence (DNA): TGTGCCAGCAGCCCCAGGGGTAGAGGGGATGAAAAACTGTTTTTT.

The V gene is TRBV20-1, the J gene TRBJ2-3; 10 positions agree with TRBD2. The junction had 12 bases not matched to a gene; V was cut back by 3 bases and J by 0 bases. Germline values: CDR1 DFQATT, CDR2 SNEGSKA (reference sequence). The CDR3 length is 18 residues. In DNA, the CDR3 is TGCAGTGCTAGTGGGCTAGCGGGGGCCGGGTCTAGCACAGATACGCAGTATTTT. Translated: CSASGLAGAGSSTDTQYF.

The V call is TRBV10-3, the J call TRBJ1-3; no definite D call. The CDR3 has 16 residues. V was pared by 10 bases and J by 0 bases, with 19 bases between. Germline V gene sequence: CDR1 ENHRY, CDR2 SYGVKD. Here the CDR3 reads CASSTTEGLSGNTIYF. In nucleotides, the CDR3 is TGTGCCAGCAGCACCACCGAGGGTCTCTCTGGAAACACCATATATTTT.

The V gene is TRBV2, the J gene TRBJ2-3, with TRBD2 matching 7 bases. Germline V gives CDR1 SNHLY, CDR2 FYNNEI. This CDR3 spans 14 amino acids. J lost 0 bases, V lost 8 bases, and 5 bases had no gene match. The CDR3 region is CASSRDYSTDTQYF. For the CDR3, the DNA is TGTGCCAGCTCCCGGGACTATAGCACAGATACGCAGTATTTT. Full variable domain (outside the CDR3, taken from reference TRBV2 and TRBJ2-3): EPEVTQTPSHQVTQMGQEVILRCVPISNHLYFYWYRQILGQKVEFLVSFYNNEISEKSEIFDDQFSVERPDGSNFTLKIRSTKLEDSAMYFCASSRDYSTDTQYFGPGTRLTVL.

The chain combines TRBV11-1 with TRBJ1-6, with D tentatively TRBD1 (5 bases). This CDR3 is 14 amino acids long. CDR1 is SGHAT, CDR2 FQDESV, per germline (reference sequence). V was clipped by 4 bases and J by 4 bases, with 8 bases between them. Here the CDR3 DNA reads TGTGCCAGCAGCTCGGCAGGGTATAATTCACCCCTCCACTTT. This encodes CASSSAGYNSPLHF. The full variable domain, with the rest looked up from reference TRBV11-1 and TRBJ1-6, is EAEVAQSPRYKITEKSQAVAFWCDPISGHATLYWYRQILGQGPELLVQFQDESVVDDSQLPKDRFSAERLKGVDSTLKIQPAELGDSAMYLCASSSAGYNSPLHFGNGTRLTVT.

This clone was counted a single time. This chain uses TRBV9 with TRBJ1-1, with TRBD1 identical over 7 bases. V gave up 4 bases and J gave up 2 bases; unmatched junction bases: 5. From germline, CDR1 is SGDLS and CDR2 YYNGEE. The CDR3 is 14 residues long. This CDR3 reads CASSPWTGNTEAFF. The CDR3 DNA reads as TGTGCCAGCAGCCCGTGGACAGGCAACACTGAAGCTTTCTTT.

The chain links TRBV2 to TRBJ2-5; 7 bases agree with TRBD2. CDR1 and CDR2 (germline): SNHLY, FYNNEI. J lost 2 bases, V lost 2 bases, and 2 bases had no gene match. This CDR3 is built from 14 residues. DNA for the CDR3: TGTGCCAGCAGTGAACTAGCGGTTCAAGAGACCCAGTACTTC. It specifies CASSELAVQETQYF.

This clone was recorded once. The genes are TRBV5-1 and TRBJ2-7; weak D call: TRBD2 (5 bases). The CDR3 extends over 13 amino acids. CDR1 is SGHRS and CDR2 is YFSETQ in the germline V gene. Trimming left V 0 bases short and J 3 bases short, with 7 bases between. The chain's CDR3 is CASSLEGVYEQYF. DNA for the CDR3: TGCGCCAGCAGCTTGGAGGGAGTCTACGAGCAGTACTTC.

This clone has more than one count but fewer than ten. CDR3 DNA sequence: TGTGCCAGCAGCCCCCGTACTGGGGGGTCCACCGGGGAGCTGTTTTTT. This codes for CASSPRTGGSTGELFF. The chain couples TRBV7-2 to TRBJ2-2, with D perhaps matching TRBD2 (6 bases). V was clipped by 5 bases and J by 4 bases, with 17 bases between them. The CDR3 runs 16 residues. Germline assignment: CDR1 SGHTA and CDR2 FQGNSA.

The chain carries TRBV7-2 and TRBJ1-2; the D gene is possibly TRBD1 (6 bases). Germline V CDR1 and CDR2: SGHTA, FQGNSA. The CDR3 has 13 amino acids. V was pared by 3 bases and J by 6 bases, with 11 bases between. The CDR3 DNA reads TGTGCCAGCAGCTTTTCAGGGGAAAATGGCTACACCTTC. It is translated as CASSFSGENGYTF.

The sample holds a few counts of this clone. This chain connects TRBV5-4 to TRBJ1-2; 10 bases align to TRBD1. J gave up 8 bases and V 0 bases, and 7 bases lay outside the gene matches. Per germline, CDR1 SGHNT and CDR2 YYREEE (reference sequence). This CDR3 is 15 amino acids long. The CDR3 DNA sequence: TGTGCCAGCAGCTTGGAGGGACAGGGGAGGCCAGGCTACACCTTC. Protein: CASSLEGQGRPGYTF. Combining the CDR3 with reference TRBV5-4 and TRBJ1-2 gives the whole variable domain ETGVTQSPTHLIKTRGQQVTLRCSSQSGHNTVSWYQQALGQGPQFIFQYYREEENGRGNFPPRFSGLQFPNYSSELNVNALELDDSALYLCASSLEGQGRPGYTFGSGTRLTVV.

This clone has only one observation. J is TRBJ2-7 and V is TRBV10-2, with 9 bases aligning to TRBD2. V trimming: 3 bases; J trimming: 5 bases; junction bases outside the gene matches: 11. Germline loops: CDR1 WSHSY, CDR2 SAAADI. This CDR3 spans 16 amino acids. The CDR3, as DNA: TGCGCCAGCAGTGATAGAGCGGGAGGCCGAACAAACGAGCAGTACGTC. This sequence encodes CASSDRAGGRTNEQYV.

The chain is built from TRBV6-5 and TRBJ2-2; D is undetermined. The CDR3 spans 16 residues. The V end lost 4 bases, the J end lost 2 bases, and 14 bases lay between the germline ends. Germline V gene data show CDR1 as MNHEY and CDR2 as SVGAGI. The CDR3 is CASSWYQALNTGELFF. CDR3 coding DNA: TGTGCCAGCAGTTGGTATCAGGCACTCAACACCGGGGAGCTGTTTTTT.

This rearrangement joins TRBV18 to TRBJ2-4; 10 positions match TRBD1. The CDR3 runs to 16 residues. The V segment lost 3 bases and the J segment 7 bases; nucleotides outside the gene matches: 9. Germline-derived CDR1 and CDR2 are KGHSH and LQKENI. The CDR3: CASSPPTGTGANIQYF. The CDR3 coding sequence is TGTGCCAGCTCACCTCCAACCGGGACAGGGGCGAACATTCAGTACTTC. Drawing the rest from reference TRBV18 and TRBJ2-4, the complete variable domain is NAGVMQNPRHLVRRRGQEARLRCSPMKGHSHVYWYRQLPEEGLKFMVYLQKENIIDESGMPKERFSAEFPKEGPSILRIQQVVRGDSAAYFCASSPPTGTGANIQYFGAGTRLSVL.

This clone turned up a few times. CDR3 sequence (DNA): TGTGCCAGCAGCCAAAAGCGGGAGAGGAATGAGCAGTTCTTC. Translating it yields CASSQKRERNEQFF. The genes are TRBV3-1 (or the pseudogene TRBV3-2) and TRBJ2-1; 8 positions agree with TRBD2. The CDR3 totals 14 residues. The J segment lost 7 bases and the V segment lost 2 bases, leaving 4 bases of the junction unmatched. Germline V gene sequence: CDR1 LGHDT, CDR2 YNNKEL (reference sequence).

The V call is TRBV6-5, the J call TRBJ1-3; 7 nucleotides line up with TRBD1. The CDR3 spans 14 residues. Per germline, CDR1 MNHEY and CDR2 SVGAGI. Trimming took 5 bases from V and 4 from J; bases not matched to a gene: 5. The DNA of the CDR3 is TGTGCCAGCAGTATGACAGGGCCCGGAAACACCATATATTTT. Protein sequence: CASSMTGPGNTIYF.

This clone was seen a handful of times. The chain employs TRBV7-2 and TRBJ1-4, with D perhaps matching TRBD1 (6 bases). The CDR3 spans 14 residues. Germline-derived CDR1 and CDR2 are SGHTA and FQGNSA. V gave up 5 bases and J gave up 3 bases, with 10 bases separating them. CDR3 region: CASSRTASNEKLFF. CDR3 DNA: TGTGCCAGCAGCCGGACAGCTTCTAATGAAAAACTGTTTTTT.

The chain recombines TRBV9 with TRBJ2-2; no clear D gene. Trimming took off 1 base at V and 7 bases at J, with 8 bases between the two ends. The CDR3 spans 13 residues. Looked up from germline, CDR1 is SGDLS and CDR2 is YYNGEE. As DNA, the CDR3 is TGTGCCAGCAGCGTACCCCCAGACGGGGAGCTGTTTTTT. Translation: CASSVPPDGELFF.